This entry describes one T cell receptor beta chain. Healthy HIV-negative adults with no recent acute infections or vaccinations were recruited as donors. Looked up from germline, CDR1 is SGHTA and CDR2 is FQGNSA. There are 14 residues in the CDR3. Trimming took off 6 bases at V and 7 bases at J, with 17 bases between the two ends. Sequencing was performed with immunoSEQ multiplex PCR; in TCRdb, only in-frame clones are kept and a portion is missing. Of approximately 740,000 clones listed, less than 85% are singletons. This entry belongs to a study of shared clonotypes between healthy human individuals.

The specimen sequenced was memory CD4+ T cells sorted from blood. Subset reported: CD45RA-negative fraction. The origin of this receptor is a woman in her thirties in good health. The chain uses TRBV7-2 and TRBJ2-3; possibly TRBD2 for D (5 bases). The CDR3 bases are TGTGCCAGCAGACTAGAGTCCGGCCTTAATACGCAGTATTTT. This codes for CASRLESGLNTQYF. The full variable domain, rest sourced from reference TRBV7-2 and TRBJ2-3, is GAGVSQSPSNKVTEKGKDVELRCDPISGHTALYWYRQSLGQGLEFLIYFQGNSAPDKSGLPSDRFSAERTGGSVSTLTIQRTQQEDSAVYLCASRLESGLNTQYFGPGTRLTVL.